These 12 T cell receptor beta chains originate from one sample sequenced in a study of human T cells and chemical hapten exposure. TCRdb recomputed calls from the RACE reads with MiXCR, one row per CDR3 protein. The table includes 75,000 to 100,000 distinct CDR3 sequences, around an eighth detected once. Sample time point: patch test 1, 2 weeks after DPC sensitization. Treatment meaning: therapeutic diphenylcyclopropenone sensitization with weekly scalp DPC. This specimen was whole blood, taken in connection with sensitization to the hapten diphenylcyclopropenone (DPC). The receptors shown here come from a woman aged 35 to 49 with alopecia areata. Some clones in this sample may be carry-over from other donors' samples.

The rearrangement joins TRBV18 to TRBJ2-1, with TRBD2 matching over 9 bases. The germline gives CDR1 KGHSH, CDR2 LQKENI. The CDR3 runs to 17 residues. Trimming took 5 bases from V and 2 from J; bases not matched to a gene: 10. The CDR3 protein is CASSRREGLLPYNEQFF. CDR3 DNA: TGTGCCAGCTCAAGGCGGGAGGGCCTGCTCCCCTACAATGAGCAGTTCTTC.

This clonotype was detected ten times or more. This chain uses TRBV11-2 with TRBJ2-4; 7 positions agree with TRBD1. The CDR3 has 16 residues. The germline CDR1 and CDR2 sequences are SGHAT and FQNNGV. J gave up 0 bases and V 2 bases, and 4 bases lay outside the gene matches. CDR3 nucleotide sequence: TGTGCCAGCAGCTTAATAACAGGGGAAGCCAAAAACATTCAGTACTTC. This encodes CASSLITGEAKNIQYF.

The chain recombines TRBV5-1 with TRBJ1-4; D is perhaps TRBD1 (6 bases). V shed 2 bases and J shed 4 bases, with 15 bases lying between them. This CDR3 region has 16 residues. CDR1 is SGHRS and CDR2 is YFSETQ in the germline V gene. The CDR3 loop is CASSFSKGDGNEKLFF. CDR3 bases: TGCGCCAGCAGCTTTTCCAAGGGGGATGGTAATGAAAAACTGTTTTTT.

The table lists this clonotype with many counts. This chain joins TRBV28 and TRBJ1-6; 8 nucleotides agree with TRBD1. Germline V gene sequence: CDR1 MDHEN, CDR2 SYDVKM. Unmatched junction bases numbered 3, after V lost 2 bases and J lost 6 bases. The CDR3 totals 15 residues. The CDR3 loop reads CASSLSGQGNSPLHF. The CDR3 DNA follows: TGTGCCAGCAGTTTAAGCGGACAGGGTAATTCACCCCTCCACTTT.

The chain has TRBV4-1 and TRBJ2-1, with D uncertain. V was cut by 1 base and J by 10 bases, with 8 bases left in between. The CDR3 has 12 residues. Germline lookup yields CDR1 MGHRA and CDR2 YSYEKL. CDR3 DNA: TGCGCCAGCAGCCAAGTTTACGGGGAGCAGTTCTTC. The encoded protein is CASSQVYGEQFF.

The J gene is TRBJ2-3, the V gene TRBV5-6; 7 bases match TRBD2. CDR1 SGHDT and CDR2 YYEEEE come from the germline V gene. J was trimmed by 3 bases and V by 1 base; bases with no gene match: 5. CDR3 length: 15 amino acids. The CDR3, as DNA: TGTGCCAGCAGCTTGATCGGGAGGAGTACAGATACGCAGTATTTT. Translated, it gives CASSLIGRSTDTQYF. Filled out from reference TRBV5-6 and TRBJ2-3, the complete variable domain reads DAGVTQSPTHLIKTRGQQVTLRCSPKSGHDTVSWYQQALGQGPQFIFQYYEEEERQRGNFPDRFSGHQFPNYSSELNVNALLLGDSALYLCASSLIGRSTDTQYFGPGTRLTVL.

This clonotype was observed many times. This rearrangement joins TRBV21-1 to TRBJ2-6; the D call of TRBD1 is as the table states it, not checked on the DNA. TRBV21-1 counts as a pseudogene. CDR3 length: 16 residues. CDR3: CASSRFRVSGANVLTF. CDR3 coding DNA: TGTGCCAGCAGCAGGTTCAGGGTATCTGGGGCCAACGTCCTGACTTTC.

The DNA for the CDR3 is TGTGCCAGCAGTGACCCCCCTGGGCCGAATATTGTCAACTATGGCTACACCTTC. It is translated as CASSDPPGPNIVNYGYTF. The chain is built from TRBV6-4 and TRBJ1-2; D is uncertain. The V end was cut by 2 bases, the J end by 2 bases, with 21 bases between. Germline CDR1 MRHNA, CDR2 SNTAGT. This CDR3 contains 18 residues.

The V call is TRBV18, the J call TRBJ1-1, with D perhaps TRBD1 (5 bases). V dropped 3 bases and J dropped 6 bases, with 14 bases sitting between them. The CDR3 is made up of 14 amino acids. Per the germline V gene, CDR1 is KGHSH and CDR2 is LQKENI. The CDR3 DNA follows: TGTGCCAGCTCACCGTCGGTCCGGGGGGCTGAAGCTTTCTTT. Its translation: CASSPSVRGAEAFF.

This clonotype was found many times. The chain joins TRBV7-6 to TRBJ2-1; 11 bases match TRBD2. CDR1 SGHVS and CDR2 FNYEAQ come from the germline V gene. V lost 5 bases, J lost 13 bases, and 7 bases stayed unmatched. This CDR3 is 13 amino acids long. The CDR3 DNA is TGTGCCAGCAGCCCAAGACTAGCGGGGAACCAGTTCTTC. It codes for CASSPRLAGNQFF.

This clonotype was found many times. The chain combines TRBV4-3 with TRBJ1-1, with 9 positions matching TRBD1. The V and J ends lost 1 base and 4 bases, in that order; junction bases with no gene match: 4. The CDR3 spans 15 residues. In germline, CDR1 is LGHNA, CDR2 YSLEER. This CDR3 is CASSQGTGASTEAFF. DNA for the CDR3: TGCGCCAGCAGCCAAGGGACAGGGGCCAGCACTGAAGCTTTCTTT.

A few counts support this clonotype. V gene TRBV15 combines with J gene TRBJ2-7; D gene uncertain. CDR1 LNHNV and CDR2 YYDKDF come from the germline V gene (reference sequence). Trimming removed 3 bases from V and 0 bases from J, with 3 bases in between. The CDR3 is made up of 12 amino acids. This chain's CDR3 is CATSSGSYEQYF. The CDR3 DNA reads TGTGCCACCAGCAGCGGCTCCTACGAGCAGTACTTC.